This paragraph reports one T cell receptor beta chain. This record belongs to a study of CD8 T cells in Susac syndrome. CDR1 SEHNR and CDR2 FQNEAQ come from the germline V gene (reference sequence). The CDR3 runs 19 residues. J gave up 5 bases and V 3 bases, and 20 bases lay outside the gene matches. Random hexamers primed reverse transcription of about 0.45 to 1 ug RNA. The method of amplification for TCR beta CDR3 was immunoSEQ multiplex PCR, covering 54 Vbeta and 13 Jbeta. A single record per CDR3 protein comes from TCRdb applying MiXCR to the immunoSEQ multiplex PCR reads. The sample contains some 150,000 distinct CDR3 sequences, approximately 93% of which appear only once.

Material for sequencing was CD8+ T cells from PBMCs. The TCR sequence derives from a human donor with multiple sclerosis. The chain combines TRBV7-9 with TRBJ2-5; 8 bases match TRBD1. Here the CDR3 DNA reads TGTGCCAGCAGCTTCCCAAGACAGGGGTTTGAGGGTCTCGGCGAGACCCAGTACTTC. The encoded protein is CASSFPRQGFEGLGETQYF. The complete variable domain, with remaining parts taken from reference TRBV7-9 and TRBJ2-5, reads DTGVSQNPRHKITKRGQNVTFRCDPISEHNRLYWYRQTLGQGPEFLTYFQNEAQLEKSRLLSDRFSAERPKGSFSTLEIQRTEQGDSAMYLCASSFPRQGFEGLGETQYFGPGTRLLVL.